Following are 30 T cell receptor beta chains from one sample sequenced in a study of OX40 agonist ivuxolimab in advanced cancers. Measured with immunoSEQ multiplex PCR; TCRdb has only the in-frame clones, and not every one. The table includes 90,000 to 100,000 clones, around 90% detected once. Source: CD4+ or CD8+ T cells sorted from blood, taken in a trial of the OX40 agonist ivuxolimab. These receptor sequences come from an adult with an advanced solid tumor such as melanoma, head and neck, liver or kidney cancer.

The V and J genes are TRBV13 and TRBJ1-1; TRBD1 might be the D (5 bases). Germline CDR1 reads PRHDT; CDR2 reads FYEKMQ (reference sequence). CDR3 length: 13 amino acids. Trimming cost V 5 bases and J 0 bases, with 7 bases left between them. This CDR3 is CASSPRVNTEAFF. The CDR3 nucleotides read TGTGCCAGCAGCCCCAGGGTGAACACTGAAGCTTTCTTT.

This clone was counted a single time. V usage is TRBV5-4 and J usage is TRBJ2-7; 9 bases line up with TRBD1. The CDR3 is 15 residues long. Germline V gives CDR1 SGHNT, CDR2 YYREEE (reference sequence). V shed 0 bases, J shed 0 bases, and the junction held 1 base outside the gene matches. This chain's CDR3 is CASSLDRGRSYEQYF. The CDR3 nucleotides are TGTGCCAGCAGCTTGGACAGGGGGCGCTCCTACGAGCAGTACTTC. Full variable domain (remainder filled in from reference TRBV5-4 and TRBJ2-7): ETGVTQSPTHLIKTRGQQVTLRCSSQSGHNTVSWYQQALGQGPQFIFQYYREEENGRGNFPPRFSGLQFPNYSSELNVNALELDDSALYLCASSLDRGRSYEQYFGPGTRLTVT.

This rearrangement joins TRBV18 to TRBJ1-6; no reliable D call. The V end was cut by 2 bases, the J end by 5 bases, with 7 bases between. The CDR3 runs 14 residues. Germline V gene sequence: CDR1 KGHSH, CDR2 LQKENI. The CDR3 is CASSPAADNSPLHF. In DNA, the CDR3 is TGTGCCAGCTCACCAGCAGCCGATAATTCACCCCTCCACTTT.

This clone showed up just once. The rearrangement links TRBV6-5 to TRBJ2-5; 9 bases agree with TRBD1. The trim removed 7 bases at V and 3 bases at J, leaving 9 bases unmatched. The CDR3 totals 15 residues. From germline, CDR1 is MNHEY and CDR2 SVGAGI. The CDR3 bases are TGTGCCAGCACACCGTACCGGACAGGGGAAGAGACCCAGTACTTC. Translating gives CASTPYRTGEETQYF.

The chain combines TRBV7-7 with TRBJ2-1; no firm D call. The CDR3 runs 11 residues. Trimming cost V 10 bases and J 6 bases, with 10 bases left between them. CDR1 is SSHAT, CDR2 FNYEAQ, per germline (reference sequence). CDR3 in DNA: TGTGCCATCCGCATAGGCAATGAGCAGTTCTTC. Translated: CAIRIGNEQFF.

V is TRBV30 and J is TRBJ1-3; no clear D. Trimming stripped 1 base from V and 0 bases from J, with 1 base between. This CDR3 region has 12 residues. Looked up from germline, CDR1 is GTSNPN and CDR2 is SVGIG (reference sequence). CDR3 nucleotides: TGTGCCTGGAGTGACTCTGGAAACACCATATATTTT. Its protein product is CAWSDSGNTIYF.

V is TRBV9 and J is TRBJ2-1, with 7 bases aligning to TRBD2. CDR3 length equals 16 residues. Germline V CDR1 and CDR2: SGDLS, YYNGEE. The V and J ends lost 4 bases and 2 bases, in that order; junction bases with no gene match: 9. CDR3 sequence: CASSKRLAVAYNEQFF. In nucleotides, the CDR3 is TGTGCCAGCAGCAAACGTCTAGCGGTTGCCTACAATGAGCAGTTCTTC.

Comments on this clone: Other DNA sequences in this specimen translate into the identical CDR3. V gene TRBV18 combines with J gene TRBJ1-5, with a possible D match to TRBD1 (5 bases). Per germline, CDR1 KGHSH and CDR2 LQKENI. Trimming shortened V by 1 base and J by 4 bases, and 5 bases separated the two germline ends. CDR3 size: 13 residues. This CDR3 is CASSPQGNQPQHF. The CDR3 region has the DNA TGTGCCAGCTCACCACAGGGGAATCAGCCCCAGCATTTT.

This chain connects TRBV6-1 to TRBJ2-3, with D hard to call. The V gene lost 6 bases and the J gene lost 3 bases, with 4 bases spanning the gap. CDR1 and CDR2 from the germline V gene are MNHNS and SASEGT. CDR3 size: 11 residues. Written as DNA, the CDR3 is TGTGCCAGCAGGCGGACAGATACGCAGTATTTT. It specifies CASRRTDTQYF.

V usage is TRBV4-3 and J usage is TRBJ2-5; perhaps TRBD2 as D (6 bases). Germline lookup yields CDR1 LGHNA and CDR2 YSLEER. Trimming removed 8 bases from V and 4 bases from J, with 20 bases in between. CDR3 length: 15 residues. The CDR3: CASSQRPGGGETQYF. The CDR3 region has the DNA TGCGCCAGCTCCCAAAGACCCGGGGGTGGAGAGACCCAGTACTTC.

This chain links TRBV7-9 with TRBJ1-3, with D hard to call. The CDR3 extends over 13 amino acids. V was shortened by 6 bases and J by 2 bases, with 8 bases between the two germline ends. Germline assignment: CDR1 SEHNR and CDR2 FQNEAQ (reference sequence). Here the CDR3 reads CASRQLTGNTIYF. CDR3 DNA sequence: TGTGCCAGCAGGCAACTGACTGGAAACACCATATATTTT.

This clone came up a few times. The V gene is TRBV4-1, the J gene TRBJ2-3, with D unresolved. The ends were cut back, 0 bases at V and 2 bases at J, with 9 bases in the middle. CDR1 and CDR2 (germline): MGHRA, YSYEKL. This CDR3 region has 15 residues. The CDR3 loop reads CASSQDGFSTDTQYF. Written as DNA, the CDR3 is TGCGCCAGCAGCCAAGATGGGTTTTCCACAGATACGCAGTATTTT.

CDR3 nucleotides: TGTGCCAGCAGTTACCACGGGACAGGACAAGAGACCCAGTACTTC. Amino acids: CASSYHGTGQETQYF. The rearrangement uses TRBV6-5 and TRBJ2-5; 8 bases line up with TRBD1. Germline lookup yields CDR1 MNHEY and CDR2 SVGAGI. The V and J ends lost 2 bases and 2 bases, in that order; junction bases with no gene match: 4. The CDR3 consists of 15 residues.

The chain combines TRBV14 with TRBJ1-4; TRBD1 might be the D (6 bases). Deletions cut 1 base from V and 0 bases from J, with 9 bases between. CDR1 and CDR2 from the germline V gene are SGHDN and FVKESK. The CDR3 runs to 16 residues. The CDR3 DNA reads TGTGCCAGCAGCCAAGTAGGGGGGGCAACTAATGAAAAACTGTTTTTT. This translates into CASSQVGGATNEKLFF. The whole variable domain, remainder taken from reference TRBV14 and TRBJ1-4, is EAGVTQFPSHSVIEKGQTVTLRCDPISGHDNLYWYRRVMGKEIKFLLHFVKESKQDESGMPNNRFLAERTGGTYSTLKVQPAELEDSGVYFCASSQVGGATNEKLFFGSGTQLSVL.

The V and J genes are TRBV7-9 and TRBJ2-7; D is perhaps TRBD2 (5 bases). The V end lost 2 bases, the J end lost 3 bases, and 11 bases lay between the germline ends. The CDR3 runs to 14 residues. Germline V lookup: CDR1 SEHNR, CDR2 FQNEAQ (reference sequence). CDR3 sequence (DNA): TGTGCCAGCAGCTTATCCGCCGGGAACTACGAGCAGTACTTC. As protein: CASSLSAGNYEQYF.

CDR3 coding DNA: TGTGCCAGCAGCCCTTGGGGTGGCTACACCTTC. Translating it yields CASSPWGGYTF. The chain has TRBV7-9 and TRBJ1-2, with D unclear. The germline gives CDR1 SEHNR, CDR2 FQNEAQ (reference sequence). This CDR3 region has 11 residues. V was cut by 5 bases and J by 7 bases, with 8 bases left in between.

The V call is TRBV28, the J call TRBJ1-2; 10 bases align to TRBD1. Germline V gives CDR1 MDHEN, CDR2 SYDVKM. The CDR3 runs 14 residues. J lost 4 bases, V lost 7 bases, and 6 bases had no gene match. CDR3 nucleotides: TGTGCCAGCATGGGACAGGGGATAAGCTATGGCTACACCTTC. It codes for CASMGQGISYGYTF.

The rearrangement links TRBV4-3 to TRBJ2-7; either TRBD1 or TRBD2 may fit D (5 bases each). The germline gives CDR1 LGHNA, CDR2 YSLEER. The V and J ends lost 0 bases and 3 bases respectively, with 12 bases between them. This CDR3 has 15 amino acids. CDR3 protein: CASSQETGQGYEQYF. In DNA form, the CDR3 reads TGCGCCAGCAGCCAAGAGACGGGGCAGGGCTACGAGCAGTACTTC.

V gene TRBV7-2 combines with J gene TRBJ2-7; 8 bases agree with TRBD2. V gave up 7 bases and J gave up 7 bases; unmatched junction bases: 9. The CDR3 extends over 13 amino acids. Germline V gives CDR1 SGHTA, CDR2 FQGNSA. The CDR3 reads CASNSGALGEQYF. CDR3 nucleotide sequence: TGTGCCAGCAATAGCGGGGCCTTGGGTGAGCAGTACTTC.

J is TRBJ2-5 and V is TRBV4-2; possibly TRBD1 or TRBD2 for D (5 bases each). V dropped 0 bases and J dropped 4 bases, with 18 bases sitting between them. This CDR3 spans 17 amino acids. Germline-derived CDR1 and CDR2 are LGHNA and YNFKEQ. CDR3 nucleotides: TGTGCCAGCAGCCAAGATCTTGAGAGGGGCCTAAGAGAGACCCAGTACTTC. Its protein is CASSQDLERGLRETQYF.

The J gene is TRBJ2-7, the V gene TRBV6-5, with 9 bases fitting TRBD1. J gave up 2 bases and V 8 bases, and 7 bases lay outside the gene matches. Germline V gene data show CDR1 as MNHEY and CDR2 as SVGAGI. This CDR3 is 14 amino acids long. The CDR3 nucleotides read TGTGCCAGCGTTTCCGGGACAGGGACCTACGAGCAGTACTTC. The encoded protein is CASVSGTGTYEQYF.

V is TRBV6-6 and J is TRBJ1-1; no reliable D call. The CDR3 runs to 12 residues. The germline V and J ends were trimmed by 4 bases and 6 bases, with 9 bases remaining between them. Germline V gene lookup returns CDR1 MNHNY and CDR2 SVGAGI (reference sequence). CDR3 bases: TGTGCCAGCAGTTGGGAGGTCGCTGAAGCTTTCTTT. Protein: CASSWEVAEAFF.

This rearrangement joins TRBV7-2 to TRBJ2-3; 7 nucleotides agree with TRBD2. V lost 4 bases and J lost 6; bases outside the gene matches: 7. The CDR3 spans 14 residues. Germline V gene lookup returns CDR1 SGHTA and CDR2 FQGNSA. CDR3 sequence reads: CASSSGLVTDTQYF. Here the CDR3 DNA reads TGTGCCAGCAGCTCCGGACTAGTCACCGATACGCAGTATTTT.

The chain joins TRBV5-1 to TRBJ2-3, with D maybe TRBD2 (6 bases). CDR1 SGHRS and CDR2 YFSETQ come from the germline V gene. Trimming cost V 5 bases and J 4 bases, with 14 bases left between them. This CDR3 has 14 amino acids. CDR3 region: CASRAGGGADTQYF. CDR3 DNA: TGCGCCAGCAGGGCCGGGGGAGGCGCAGATACGCAGTATTTT.

The gene calls are TRBV30 and TRBJ1-3, with a possible D match to TRBD1 (5 bases). V shed 1 base and J shed 4 bases, with 11 bases lying between them. In germline, CDR1 is GTSNPN, CDR2 SVGIG (reference sequence). This CDR3 has 14 amino acids. CDR3 sequence (DNA): TGTGCCTGGAGTGCCGGGGGTTCGGGAAACACCATATATTTT. This codes for CAWSAGGSGNTIYF.

The gene calls are TRBV6-5 and TRBJ1-1, with a weak D call TRBD1 (6 bases). Trimming took off 4 bases at V and 8 bases at J, with 8 bases between the two ends. CDR3 length: 11 amino acids. Germline V gene sequence: CDR1 MNHEY, CDR2 SVGAGI. The CDR3 is CASSSTGEAFF. The CDR3 region has the DNA TGTGCCAGCAGTTCAACAGGGGAAGCTTTCTTT.

The rearrangement links TRBV19 to TRBJ1-6, with TRBD1 matching 10 bases. Per germline, CDR1 LNHDA and CDR2 SQIVND (reference sequence). The CDR3 sequence is 16 residues long. With V trimmed by 5 bases and J by 10 bases, 11 bases remained unmatched. CDR3 residues: CASSSQGQGWRSPLHF. Here the CDR3 DNA reads TGTGCCAGTAGTTCTCAGGGACAGGGGTGGCGGTCACCCCTCCACTTT.

V is TRBV9 and J is TRBJ1-4; 8 bases are a match to TRBD1. CDR1 is SGDLS, CDR2 YYNGEE, per germline. This CDR3 comprises 15 residues. The V and J ends lost 4 bases and 3 bases, in that order; junction bases with no gene match: 5. The DNA for the CDR3 is TGTGCCAGCAGCAACCCACAGGGGGCTAATGAAAAACTGTTTTTT. Its protein product is CASSNPQGANEKLFF.

The V call is TRBV11-2, the J call TRBJ1-1, with D perhaps TRBD1 (6 bases). In germline, CDR1 is SGHAT, CDR2 FQNNGV. This CDR3 has 15 amino acids. The ends were cut back, 1 base at V and 4 bases at J, with 13 bases in the middle. CDR3 bases: TGTGCCAGCAGCTTAGTATCGGGGGGCACCACTGAAGCTTTCTTT. This translates into CASSLVSGGTTEAFF. Full variable domain (remainder filled in from reference TRBV11-2 and TRBJ1-1): EAGVAQSPRYKIIEKRQSVAFWCNPISGHATLYWYQQILGQGPKLLIQFQNNGVVDDSQLPKDRFSAERLKGVDSTLKIQPAKLEDSAVYLCASSLVSGGTTEAFFGQGTRLTVV.

V and J are TRBV18 and TRBJ1-4, with TRBD1 matching over 7 bases. This CDR3 is 15 amino acids long. The ends lost 6 bases at V and 4 bases at J; junction bases unmatched: 8. Germline CDR1 and CDR2: KGHSH and LQKENI. The CDR3 nucleotides are TGTGCCAGCTCCAAGGGACAGAGCTTTAATGAAAAACTGTTTTTT. This sequence encodes CASSKGQSFNEKLFF. Combining the CDR3 with reference TRBV18 and TRBJ1-4 gives the whole variable domain NAGVMQNPRHLVRRRGQEARLRCSPMKGHSHVYWYRQLPEEGLKFMVYLQKENIIDESGMPKERFSAEFPKEGPSILRIQQVVRGDSAAYFCASSKGQSFNEKLFFGSGTQLSVL.